Below, 17 T cell receptor beta chains from the same sample are listed, as sequenced in a study of T cell responses to AZD1222 COVID-19 vaccine. Data came from immunoSEQ multiplex PCR; TCRdb stores just in-frame clones and leaves some out. Of about 170,000 clones in the sample, about nine tenths were seen once. The source was peripheral blood, collected on day 0 of AZD1222 vaccination. These receptors were taken from an adult in good health.

The V gene is TRBV2, the J gene TRBJ2-3; the D gene is possibly TRBD2 (6 bases). The V end was cut by 6 bases, the J end by 1 base, with 17 bases between. Germline CDR1 and CDR2: SNHLY and FYNNEI. There are 16 residues in the CDR3. The CDR3 sequence: CASSETTSLGTDTQYF. The CDR3 DNA reads TGTGCCAGCAGCGAGACGACTAGTTTGGGCACAGATACGCAGTATTTT.

This clone came up once. This rearrangement joins TRBV7-9 to TRBJ1-1, with D maybe TRBD1 (5 bases). Germline assignment: CDR1 SEHNR and CDR2 FQNEAQ (reference sequence). This CDR3 spans 14 amino acids. Trimming took off 6 bases at V and 5 bases at J, with 16 bases between the two ends. The CDR3 spells CASRPGSQRTEAFF. The CDR3 bases are TGTGCCAGCAGACCAGGGTCACAGAGGACTGAAGCTTTCTTT.

The V call is TRBV5-4, the J call TRBJ1-2; possible D gene TRBD1, 5 bases. The CDR3 has 15 residues. Germline CDR1 reads SGHNT; CDR2 reads YYREEE (reference sequence). Deletions cut 4 bases from V and 3 bases from J, with 16 bases between. The CDR3 DNA is TGTGCCAGCAGCCCCAAGATGGGGGGTTACTATGGCTACACCTTC. Protein product: CASSPKMGGYYGYTF.

The CDR3 loop reads CASSNRVGYTF. CDR3 sequence (DNA): TGTGCCAGCAGTAACAGGGTTGGCTACACCTTC. The chain recombines TRBV11-1 with TRBJ1-2, with a possible D match to TRBD1 (6 bases). Between the trimmed V and J ends, which lost 6 bases and 7 bases, there was a span of 9 bases. Germline V gene lookup returns CDR1 SGHAT and CDR2 FQDESV (reference sequence). The length of the CDR3 is 11 residues.

The V call is TRBV11-2, the J call TRBJ2-7; D is uncertain. Germline values: CDR1 SGHAT, CDR2 FQNNGV. V lost 0 bases to trimming and J lost 8 bases, with 11 bases between them. The CDR3 spans 13 residues. DNA of the CDR3: TGTGCCAGCAGCTTAGATCCTCAAGTCAAGCAGTACTTC. Translated, it gives CASSLDPQVKQYF.

This clone was observed a few times. The chain carries TRBV6-5 and TRBJ1-2, with 8 bases that match TRBD1. Germline-derived CDR1 and CDR2 are MNHEY and SVGAGI. J lost 7 bases, V lost 6 bases, and 13 bases had no gene match. The CDR3 is 15 amino acids. The CDR3 DNA sequence: TGTGCCAGCAGCTACACGACAGGGGTGGTCGGTGGCTACACCTTC. Protein product: CASSYTTGVVGGYTF.

The chain combines TRBV18 with TRBJ1-1; 9 bases agree with TRBD1. Trimming cost V 5 bases and J 1 base; bases outside gene matches: 8. Germline V lookup: CDR1 KGHSH, CDR2 LQKENI. This CDR3 contains 16 residues. For the CDR3, the DNA is TGTGCCAGCTCATCCGACAGGGGGATGCGGAACACTGAAGCTTTCTTT. It yields the protein CASSSDRGMRNTEAFF.

The chain is built from TRBV10-1 and TRBJ1-1, with unresolved D. The CDR3 totals 14 residues. Trimming left V 7 bases short and J 1 base short, with 13 bases between. CDR1 is WNHNN, CDR2 SYGVQD, per germline (reference sequence). This CDR3 reads CASKAAGSNTEAFF. In DNA form, the CDR3 reads TGCGCCAGCAAAGCGGCAGGCTCGAACACTGAAGCTTTCTTT.

V and J are TRBV20-1 and TRBJ2-2; 7 bases are shared with TRBD2. Germline values: CDR1 DFQATT, CDR2 SNEGSKA (reference sequence). The V gene end was trimmed by 3 bases and the J gene end by 5 bases; junction bases not matched to a gene: 3. This CDR3 spans 13 amino acids. The CDR3 region has the DNA TGCAGTGCTAGTGGGCGGGAGACCGGGGAGCTGTTTTTT. It specifies CSASGRETGELFF.

This chain connects TRBV19 to TRBJ1-5; TRBD1 agrees at 9 bases. V shed 6 bases and J 7 bases; nucleotides not matched to a gene: 7. The CDR3 consists of 14 residues. Germline CDR1 reads LNHDA; CDR2 reads SQIVND (reference sequence). This CDR3 reads CASSSQGAEQPQHF. CDR3 sequence (DNA): TGTGCCAGTAGCTCACAGGGGGCTGAACAGCCCCAGCATTTT.

This sequence joins TRBV15 and TRBJ1-6; possible D gene TRBD1, 5 bases. The V gene lost 8 bases and the J gene lost 5 bases, with 19 bases spanning the gap. The CDR3 is 16 amino acids. Germline loops: CDR1 LNHNV, CDR2 YYDKDF (reference sequence). The CDR3 is CATGPGGWGNNSPLHF. For the CDR3, the DNA is TGTGCCACCGGTCCCGGAGGGTGGGGGAATAATTCACCCCTCCACTTT.

About this clone: This same CDR3 is encoded by further DNA sequences in the sample. The J gene is TRBJ2-3, the V gene TRBV5-1; tentative D call: TRBD1 (6 bases). Looked up from germline, CDR1 is SGHRS and CDR2 is YFSETQ. The V end lost 4 bases, the J end lost 2 bases, and 11 bases lay between the germline ends. This CDR3 has 14 residues. The CDR3 DNA reads as TGCGCCAGCAGCCCAGGACAGCCCACAGATACGCAGTATTTT. Its protein product is CASSPGQPTDTQYF.

This rearrangement joins TRBV5-4 to TRBJ1-4, with D perhaps TRBD1 (6 bases). This CDR3 spans 16 amino acids. Trimming stripped 0 bases from V and 0 bases from J, with 9 bases between. Germline lookup yields CDR1 SGHNT and CDR2 YYREEE (reference sequence). CDR3 in amino acids: CASSLAGAATNEKLFF. CDR3 DNA: TGTGCCAGCAGCTTGGCGGGGGCCGCAACTAATGAAAAACTGTTTTTT.

The rearrangement uses TRBV7-8 and TRBJ2-3; 15 bases agree with TRBD2. After removal of 4 bases from V and 4 bases from J, the junction contained 3 bases not matched to a gene. Germline V gene sequence: CDR1 SGHVS, CDR2 FQNEAQ. The length of the CDR3 is 16 residues. The CDR3 sequence: CASSSRTSGRADTQYF. The DNA of the CDR3 is TGTGCCAGCAGCTCGAGGACTAGCGGGAGGGCAGATACGCAGTATTTT.

V usage is TRBV11-2 and J usage is TRBJ1-1; D remains unclear. Germline CDR1 is SGHAT and CDR2 is FQNNGV. Trimming removed 5 bases at V and 3 bases at J, with 10 bases between. The CDR3 loop spans 13 amino acids. CDR3 protein: CASSELWDTEAFF. CDR3 in DNA: TGTGCCAGCAGCGAGTTATGGGACACTGAAGCTTTCTTT.

The rearrangement links TRBV6-5 to TRBJ1-3, with 11 nucleotides matching TRBD1. The germline CDR1 and CDR2 sequences are MNHEY and SVGAGI. Trimming cost V 6 bases and J 3 bases; bases outside gene matches: 4. The CDR3 has 15 amino acids. The CDR3 bases are TGTGCCAGCAGCGCGGACAGGGGGCATGGAAACACCATATATTTT. It yields the protein CASSADRGHGNTIYF.

V and J are TRBV9 and TRBJ1-5, with D maybe TRBD1 (5 bases). Germline assignment: CDR1 SGDLS and CDR2 YYNGEE. The germline V and J ends were trimmed by 0 bases and 7 bases, with 11 bases remaining between them. The CDR3 totals 14 residues. CDR3 sequence: CASSVGAWDQPQHF. The DNA for the CDR3 is TGTGCCAGCAGCGTAGGAGCCTGGGACCAGCCCCAGCATTTT.